The clone carrying this T cell receptor beta chain was counted many times. Its antigen is still unknown. This specimen comes from a study of neurological immune-mediated disorders. Study-level findings and limits: The multiple sclerosis repertoire cluster had no association with any clinical or MRI feature.

By 5'RACE with 10-nucleotide random UMIs, the cDNA was made. Every sequencing run drew on 15-18 subjects and yielded over 200 million TCR-beta sequences. Each CDR3 protein gets one entry after TCRdb re-called the 5' RACE reads with MiXCR. The sample includes 65,000 to 90,000 distinct CDR3 sequences, around 3% of them seen just once. This CDR3 spans 12 amino acids. V dropped 4 bases and J dropped 2 bases, with 5 bases sitting between them. CDR1 and CDR2 from the germline V gene are SGHRS and YFSETQ. Unsorted libraries were prepared from 2 million PBMCs held at -80 C. The TCR was taken from a woman between 45 and 60 years old with multiple sclerosis. The rearrangement links TRBV5-1 to TRBJ2-3; D call uncertain. The specimen was PBMCs. DNA for the CDR3: TGCGCCAGCAGCCCAAACACAGATACGCAGTATTTT. Its protein product is CASSPNTDTQYF.